Listed below are T cell receptor beta chains from one sample, sequenced in a study of T cell responses to AZD1222 COVID-19 vaccine. The repertoire was sequenced with immunoSEQ multiplex PCR; TCRdb's copy has only in-frame clones and lacks some. The data show 100,000 to 150,000 clones, 91% seen once. This specimen consisted of peripheral blood, obtained 28 days after the second AZD1222 dose. These receptors were taken from an adult who received the AZD1222 COVID-19 vaccine. CDR3s include the opening cysteine and the closing phenylalanine or tryptophan. D genes are given only for firm matches. Some rows have no size entry. The others give once, few or many, or a class for an expanded clone.

size: .; D: .; V: TRBV5-5; J: TRBJ1-1; CDR3: CASSSTAGLGGVAFF; DNA: TGTGCCAGCAGCTCGACGGCAGGCCTAGGAGGAGTAGCTTTCTTT
size: .; D: TRBD1; V: TRBV5-4; J: TRBJ1-1; CDR3: CASSLGDSYTEAFF; DNA: TGTGCCAGCAGCCTAGGGGACAGTTACACTGAAGCTTTCTTT
size: .; D: .; V: TRBV5-1; J: TRBJ1-2; CDR3: CASSLEVGQGGYTF; DNA: TGCGCCAGCAGCCTCGAGGTTGGGCAAGGTGGCTACACCTTC
size: .; D: .; V: TRBV30; J: TRBJ1-2; CDR3: CAWSVGGYGYTF; DNA: TGTGCCTGGAGTGTAGGGGGCTATGGCTACACCTTC
size: .; D: .; V: TRBV12-5; J: TRBJ2-5; CDR3: CASGLGLGQETQYF; DNA: TGTGCTAGTGGTTTGGGACTAGGGCAAGAGACCCAGTACTTC
size: .; D: .; V: TRBV3-1/TRBV3-2; J: TRBJ2-3; CDR3: CASSQEARGSDTQYF; DNA: TGTGCCAGCAGCCAAGAGGCTAGGGGATCAGATACGCAGTATTTT
size: .; D: .; V: TRBV15; J: TRBJ2-7; CDR3: CATSRDGRSGGREGEQYF; DNA: TGTGCCACCAGCAGAGACGGGCGGAGTGGGGGCAGGGAGGGCGAGCAGTACTTC
size: .; D: .; V: TRBV5-1; J: TRBJ1-1; CDR3: CASSLVREGTEAFF; DNA: TGCGCCAGCAGCTTGGTGCGGGAGGGTACTGAAGCTTTCTTT
size: .; D: TRBD1; V: TRBV7-9; J: TRBJ1-2; CDR3: CASSTGGENYGYTF; DNA: TGTGCCAGCAGCACAGGGGGCGAAAACTATGGCTACACCTTC
size: .; D: .; V: TRBV7-9; J: TRBJ2-3; CDR3: CASSFLTTGSTDTQYF; DNA: TGTGCCAGCAGCTTCCTTACGACAGGCAGCACAGATACGCAGTATTTT
size: .; D: .; V: TRBV12-3/TRBV12-4; J: TRBJ2-1; CDR3: CASSLGNEQFF; DNA: TGTGCCAGCAGTCTTGGGAATGAGCAGTTCTTC
size: .; D: TRBD2; V: TRBV19; J: TRBJ2-5; CDR3: CASSRGGTSGSGETQYF; DNA: TGTGCCAGTAGTCGAGGGGGGACTAGCGGGAGCGGGGAGACCCAGTACTTC
size: .; D: .; V: TRBV11-3; J: TRBJ1-1; CDR3: CASSSPAGGNAFF; DNA: TGTGCCAGCAGCTCGCCCGCCGGGGGCAACGCTTTCTTT
size: .; D: .; V: TRBV7-7; J: TRBJ1-4; CDR3: CASSLERTETNEKLFF; DNA: TGTGCTAGCAGCTTAGAAAGGACGGAAACTAATGAAAAACTGTTTTTT
size: once; D: TRBD2; V: TRBV6-1; J: TRBJ2-1; CDR3: CASSEVGPGGYNEQFF; DNA: TGTGCCAGCAGTGAAGTTGGCCCGGGGGGGTACAATGAGCAGTTCTTC
size: .; D: TRBD2; V: TRBV18; J: TRBJ2-2; CDR3: CASHLAAAGDSTGELFF; DNA: TGTGCCAGCCACCTAGCTGCAGCGGGGGACTCCACCGGGGAGCTGTTTTTT
size: .; D: .; V: TRBV27; J: TRBJ2-2; CDR3: CASSSFNRGELFF; DNA: TGTGCCAGCAGTTCCTTCAACAGGGGGGAGCTGTTTTTT
size: .; D: .; V: TRBV2; J: TRBJ2-1; CDR3: CASRDYHNEQFF; DNA: TGTGCCAGCAGGGACTACCACAATGAGCAGTTCTTC
size: .; D: TRBD1; V: TRBV7-9; J: TRBJ1-1; CDR3: CASSLEDRGPAFF; DNA: TGTGCCAGCAGCTTAGAGGACAGGGGGCCTGCTTTCTTT
size: .; D: .; V: TRBV18; J: TRBJ2-3; CDR3: CASSPQDTDTQYF; DNA: TGTGCCAGCTCACCCCAAGACACAGATACGCAGTATTTT
size: .; D: .; V: TRBV6-2/TRBV6-3; J: TRBJ1-2; CDR3: CASSYTDYGYTF; DNA: TGTGCCAGCAGTTATACAGACTATGGCTACACCTTC
size: .; D: TRBD1; V: TRBV19; J: TRBJ1-5; CDR3: CASSIWQGAEDQPQHF; DNA: TGTGCCAGTAGTATTTGGCAGGGGGCCGAGGATCAGCCCCAGCATTTT
size: few; D: .; V: TRBV18; J: TRBJ2-1; CDR3: CASSRPERRGEQFF; DNA: TGTGCCAGCTCCCGGCCGGAGCGGAGGGGTGAGCAGTTCTTC
size: .; D: .; V: TRBV19; J: TRBJ1-2; CDR3: CASTYTGMNYGYTF; DNA: TGTGCCAGTACCTATACAGGGATGAACTATGGCTACACCTTC
size: .; D: .; V: TRBV10-3; J: TRBJ1-1; CDR3: CAISDSAMNTEAFF; DNA: TGTGCCATCAGTGACAGCGCCATGAACACTGAAGCTTTCTTT
size: .; D: .; V: TRBV18; J: TRBJ2-1; CDR3: CASSRIGGTEQFF; DNA: TGTGCCAGCTCGCGAATTGGGGGGACAGAGCAGTTCTTC
size: .; D: .; V: TRBV6-5; J: TRBJ2-1; CDR3: CASSDWRGFDNEQFF; DNA: TGTGCCAGCAGCGACTGGCGGGGTTTTGACAATGAGCAGTTCTTC
size: once; D: .; V: TRBV12-3/TRBV12-4; J: TRBJ2-6; CDR3: CASRPSGANVLTF; DNA: TGTGCCAGCAGGCCCTCTGGGGCCAACGTCCTGACTTTC
size: once; D: .; V: TRBV19; J: TRBJ1-3; CDR3: CASSPRGDGNTIYF; DNA: TGTGCCAGTAGTCCCCGAGGGGACGGAAACACCATATATTTT
size: .; D: .; V: TRBV29-1; J: TRBJ1-6; CDR3: CSVGGLGQGRNSPLHF; DNA: TGCAGCGTTGGCGGGTTGGGGCAGGGGAGGAATTCACCCCTCCACTTT
size: once; D: TRBD1; V: TRBV4-1; J: TRBJ1-2; CDR3: CASSQVGRDRGRDGYTF; DNA: TGCGCCAGCAGCCAAGTAGGACGGGACAGGGGGCGAGATGGCTACACCTTC
size: .; D: .; V: TRBV24-1; J: TRBJ2-3; CDR3: CATSDLPGATQYF; DNA: TGTGCCACCAGTGATTTGCCGGGTGCTACGCAGTATTTT
size: .; D: .; V: TRBV5-8; J: TRBJ1-4; CDR3: CASSRGANEKLFF; DNA: TGTGCCAGCAGCAGGGGGGCTAATGAAAAACTGTTTTTT
size: .; D: TRBD1; V: TRBV5-1; J: TRBJ1-3; CDR3: CASSSGQGTGNTIYF; DNA: TGCGCCAGCAGCTCGGGACAGGGGACTGGAAACACCATATATTTT
size: .; D: .; V: TRBV6-5; J: TRBJ2-7; CDR3: CASREGGSSYEQYF; DNA: TGTGCCAGCAGAGAGGGTGGAAGCTCCTACGAGCAGTACTTC
size: .; D: TRBD2; V: TRBV7-9; J: TRBJ2-1; CDR3: CASSQDGGTSWHNEQFF; DNA: TGTGCCAGCAGCCAAGATGGCGGGACTAGCTGGCACAATGAGCAGTTCTTC
size: .; D: TRBD1; V: TRBV5-1; J: TRBJ2-2; CDR3: CASSEGAPGELFF; DNA: TGCGCCAGCAGTGAGGGGGCCCCCGGGGAGCTGTTTTTT
size: .; D: .; V: TRBV6-1; J: TRBJ1-5; CDR3: CASSEVDSNQPQHF; DNA: TGTGCCAGCAGTGAAGTGGACAGTAATCAGCCCCAGCATTTT
size: .; D: .; V: TRBV2; J: TRBJ1-2; CDR3: CASGWGSAGYTF; DNA: TGTGCCAGCGGATGGGGGTCTGCCGGCTACACCTTC
size: .; D: .; V: TRBV20-1; J: TRBJ2-2; CDR3: CSASNSPNTGELFF; DNA: TGCAGTGCTAGTAACAGCCCGAACACCGGGGAGCTGTTTTTT
size: .; D: .; V: TRBV13; J: TRBJ1-5; CDR3: CASNPPNSNQPQHF; DNA: TGTGCCAGCAACCCTCCAAATAGCAATCAGCCCCAGCATTTT
size: .; D: TRBD1; V: TRBV11-2; J: TRBJ1-1; CDR3: CASSRQGAGTEAFF; DNA: TGTGCCAGCAGCCGACAGGGAGCGGGCACTGAAGCTTTCTTT
size: .; D: .; V: TRBV25-1; J: TRBJ2-2; CDR3: CASRGGDRSGELFF; DNA: TGTGCCAGCAGGGGGGGAGACAGGTCCGGGGAGCTGTTTTTT
size: .; D: .; V: TRBV19; J: TRBJ1-4; CDR3: CASSTIRDFSRGEKLFF; DNA: TGTGCCAGTAGTACAATCCGGGACTTCTCCAGGGGTGAAAAACTGTTTTTT
size: .; D: TRBD1; V: TRBV19; J: TRBJ1-1; CDR3: CASLGGPMNTEAFF; DNA: TGTGCCAGCCTAGGGGGCCCAATGAACACTGAAGCTTTCTTT
size: once; D: .; V: TRBV29-1; J: TRBJ1-1; CDR3: CSVENTMNTEAFF; DNA: TGCAGCGTTGAAAACACTATGAACACTGAAGCTTTCTTT
size: .; D: .; V: TRBV27; J: TRBJ2-3; CDR3: CASSTSWDTQYF; DNA: TGTGCCAGCAGCACATCTTGGGATACGCAGTATTTT
size: .; D: .; V: TRBV3-1/TRBV3-2; J: TRBJ2-3; CDR3: CASSQSTDTPDTQYF; DNA: TGTGCCAGCAGCCAGTCGACAGACACGCCAGATACGCAGTATTTT